The T cell receptor (beta chain) under discussion was sequenced for a study of patients and donors after allogeneic stem cell transplantation. TCRdb fed the RT-PCR reads into MiXCR, producing one record per CDR3 protein. The repertoire holds about 960,000 distinct CDR3 sequences, 18% seen once, with 6% in the top ten. Per germline, CDR1 SQVTM and CDR2 ANQGSEA. There are 13 residues in the CDR3. Trimming removed 7 bases from V and 0 bases from J, with 9 bases in between. Sequencing was done on a sample of blood, either unsorted or a sorted T cell fraction (not recorded which). This chain uses TRBV29-1 with TRBJ2-2, with D uncertain. The receptor's source is a human donor who was either an allogeneic HSCT recipient or a stem cell or donor lymphocyte infusion donor (not recorded which). It is not recorded whose cells these are; they may come from a transplant donor. CDR3 protein: CSAGPANTGELFF. The DNA for the CDR3 is TGCAGCGCCGGACCCGCGAACACCGGGGAGCTGTTTTTT.